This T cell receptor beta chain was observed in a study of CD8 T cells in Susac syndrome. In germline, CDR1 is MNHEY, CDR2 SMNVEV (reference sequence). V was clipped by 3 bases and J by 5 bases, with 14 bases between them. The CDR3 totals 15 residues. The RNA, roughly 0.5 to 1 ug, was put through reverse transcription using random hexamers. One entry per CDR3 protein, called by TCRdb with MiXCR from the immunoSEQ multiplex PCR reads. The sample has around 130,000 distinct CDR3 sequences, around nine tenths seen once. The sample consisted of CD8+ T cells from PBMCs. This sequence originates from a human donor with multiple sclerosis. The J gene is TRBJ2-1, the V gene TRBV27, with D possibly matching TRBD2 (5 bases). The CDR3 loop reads CASSFEGGSDNEQFF. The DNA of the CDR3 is TGTGCCAGCAGTTTTGAGGGTGGGTCCGACAATGAGCAGTTCTTC.